This TCR beta chain is drawn from a study of shared clonotypes between healthy human individuals. The assay was immunoSEQ multiplex PCR, and TCRdb's table has in-frame clones only and misses some. Of 2 million to 3 million clones in the sample, 80% to 95% were seen once. This CDR3 contains 15 residues. With 4 bases clipped from V and 2 bases from J, the junction kept 7 bases outside the gene matches. Germline loops: CDR1 LNHDA, CDR2 SQIVND (reference sequence). Worth noting for this clone: Its antigen is unknown.

Points from the study as a whole: Donor clonotype sharing was expected to depend on sequencing depth.

Input material: naive CD4+ T cells from PBMCs. Noted subset: CD45RA+ positively selected. The receptor was isolated from a man between 18 and 29 years old in good health. Some clones in this sample may be carry-over from other donors' samples. J is TRBJ1-2 and V is TRBV19, with TRBD1 matching 7 bases. This chain's CDR3 is CASSKTGRGNYGYTF. In nucleotides, the CDR3 is TGTGCCAGTAGTAAGACAGGGAGGGGAAACTATGGCTACACCTTC. Full variable domain (remainder filled in from reference TRBV19 and TRBJ1-2): DGGITQSPKYLFRKEGQNVTLSCEQNLNHDAMYWYRQDPGQGLRLIYYSQIVNDFQKGDIAEGYSVSREKKESFPLTVTSAQKNPTAFYLCASSKTGRGNYGYTFGSGTRLTVV.